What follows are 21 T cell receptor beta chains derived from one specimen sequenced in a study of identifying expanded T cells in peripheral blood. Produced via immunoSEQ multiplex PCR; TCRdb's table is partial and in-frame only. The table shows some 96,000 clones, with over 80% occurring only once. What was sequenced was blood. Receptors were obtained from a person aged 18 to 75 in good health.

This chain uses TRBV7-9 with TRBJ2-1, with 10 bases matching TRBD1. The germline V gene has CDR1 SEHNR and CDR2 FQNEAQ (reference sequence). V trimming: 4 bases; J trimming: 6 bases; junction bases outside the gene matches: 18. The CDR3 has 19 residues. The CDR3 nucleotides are TGTGCCAGCAGCTATACTACCTACCCGGGACAGGGGAGGATCAATGAGCAGTTCTTC. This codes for CASSYTTYPGQGRINEQFF.

The CDR3 nucleotides are TGCGCCAGCAGCTTGTGGCAGACCAAAAATTCACCCCTCCACTTT. As protein: CASSLWQTKNSPLHF. The J gene is TRBJ1-6, the V gene TRBV5-1; D not resolved. Germline V gives CDR1 SGHRS, CDR2 YFSETQ. Trimming removed 1 base from V and 7 bases from J, with 12 bases in between. This CDR3 is built from 15 residues.

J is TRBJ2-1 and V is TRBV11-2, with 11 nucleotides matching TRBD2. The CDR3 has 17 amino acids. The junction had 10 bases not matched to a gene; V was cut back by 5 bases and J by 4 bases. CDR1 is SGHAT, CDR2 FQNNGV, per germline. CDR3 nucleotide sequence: TGTGCCAGCAGCCTCCAGGCTAGCGGGAGGTCTTACAATGAGCAGTTCTTC. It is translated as CASSLQASGRSYNEQFF.

The CDR3, as DNA: TGTGCCAGCAGTTGGACTCTAGAACAGGAGACCCAGTACTTC. Amino acid sequence: CASSWTLEQETQYF. This chain uses TRBV6-5 with TRBJ2-5; tentative D call: TRBD2 (5 bases). Trimming removed 4 bases from V and 5 bases from J, with 14 bases in between. From germline, CDR1 is MNHEY and CDR2 SVGAGI. CDR3 length: 14 residues.

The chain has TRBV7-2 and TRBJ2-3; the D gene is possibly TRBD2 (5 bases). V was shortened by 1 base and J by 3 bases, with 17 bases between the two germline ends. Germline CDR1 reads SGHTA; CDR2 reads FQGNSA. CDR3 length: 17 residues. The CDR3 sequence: CASSLGASNSGTDTQYF. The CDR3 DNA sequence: TGTGCCAGCAGCTTAGGGGCTAGCAATAGTGGGACAGATACGCAGTATTTT.

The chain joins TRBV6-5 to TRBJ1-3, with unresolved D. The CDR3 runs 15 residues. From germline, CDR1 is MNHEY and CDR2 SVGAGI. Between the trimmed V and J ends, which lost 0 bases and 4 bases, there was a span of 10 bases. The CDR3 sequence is CASSYSQGWGNTIYF. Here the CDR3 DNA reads TGTGCCAGCAGTTACTCGCAAGGATGGGGAAACACCATATATTTT.

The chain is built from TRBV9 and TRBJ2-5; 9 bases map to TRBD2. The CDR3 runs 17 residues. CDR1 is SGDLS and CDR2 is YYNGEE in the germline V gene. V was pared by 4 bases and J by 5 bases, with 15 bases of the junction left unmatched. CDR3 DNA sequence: TGTGCCAGCAGCACTAGTGGGCGGCGGGGGGGCTCGGAGACCCAGTACTTC. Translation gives CASSTSGRRGGSETQYF.

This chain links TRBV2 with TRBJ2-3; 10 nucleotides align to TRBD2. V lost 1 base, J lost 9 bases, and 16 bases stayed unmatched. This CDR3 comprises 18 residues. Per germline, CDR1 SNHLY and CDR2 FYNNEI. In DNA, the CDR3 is TGTGCCAGCAGTGAAGGATTAGCGGGGGGCCAAAACCTGTACACGCAGTATTTT. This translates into CASSEGLAGGQNLYTQYF.

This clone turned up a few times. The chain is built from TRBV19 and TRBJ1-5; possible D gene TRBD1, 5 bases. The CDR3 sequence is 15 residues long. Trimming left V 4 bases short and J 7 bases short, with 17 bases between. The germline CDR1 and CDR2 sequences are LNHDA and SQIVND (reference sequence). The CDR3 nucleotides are TGTGCCAGTAGTAGGAGGGGAGGGTTTCCCCAGCCCCAGCATTTT. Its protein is CASSRRGGFPQPQHF.

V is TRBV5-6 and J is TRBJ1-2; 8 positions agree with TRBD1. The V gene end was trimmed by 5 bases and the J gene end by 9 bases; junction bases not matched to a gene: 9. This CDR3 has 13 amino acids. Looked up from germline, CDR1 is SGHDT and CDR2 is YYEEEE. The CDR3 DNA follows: TGTGCCAGCAGGGAGACAGGGGAGGACCGCTACACCTTC. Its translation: CASRETGEDRYTF.

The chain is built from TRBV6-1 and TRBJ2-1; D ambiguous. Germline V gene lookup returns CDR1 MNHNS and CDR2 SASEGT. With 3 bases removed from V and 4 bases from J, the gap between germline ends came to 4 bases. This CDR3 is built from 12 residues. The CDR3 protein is CASSELYNEQFF. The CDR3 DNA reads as TGTGCCAGCAGTGAGTTGTACAATGAGCAGTTCTTC.

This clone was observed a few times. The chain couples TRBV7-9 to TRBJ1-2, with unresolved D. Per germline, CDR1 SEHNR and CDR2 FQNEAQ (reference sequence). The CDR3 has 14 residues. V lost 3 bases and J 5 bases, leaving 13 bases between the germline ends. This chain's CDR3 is CASSFPGSPYGYTF. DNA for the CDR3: TGTGCCAGCAGCTTCCCCGGGAGTCCGTATGGCTACACCTTC.

CDR3 in amino acids: CASSVGSGGAADTQYF. In DNA form, the CDR3 reads TGTGCCAGCAGCGTAGGTAGCGGGGGGGCGGCAGATACGCAGTATTTT. J is TRBJ2-3 and V is TRBV9, with 11 bases that match TRBD2. CDR3 length: 16 amino acids. Per germline, CDR1 SGDLS and CDR2 YYNGEE. The V gene end was trimmed by 0 bases and the J gene end by 4 bases; junction bases not matched to a gene: 4.

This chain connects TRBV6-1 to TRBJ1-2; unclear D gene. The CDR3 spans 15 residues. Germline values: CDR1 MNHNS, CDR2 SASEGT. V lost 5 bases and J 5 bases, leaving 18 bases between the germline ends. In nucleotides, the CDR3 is TGTGCCAGCAGTATCAAAGTTGGATATAATTATGGCTACACCTTC. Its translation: CASSIKVGYNYGYTF.

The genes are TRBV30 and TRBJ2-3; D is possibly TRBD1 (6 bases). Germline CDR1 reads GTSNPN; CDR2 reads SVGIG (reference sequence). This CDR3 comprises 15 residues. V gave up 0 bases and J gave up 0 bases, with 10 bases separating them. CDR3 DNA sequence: TGTGCCTGGAGTGTAAAGGGGGATAGCACAGATACGCAGTATTTT. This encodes CAWSVKGDSTDTQYF.

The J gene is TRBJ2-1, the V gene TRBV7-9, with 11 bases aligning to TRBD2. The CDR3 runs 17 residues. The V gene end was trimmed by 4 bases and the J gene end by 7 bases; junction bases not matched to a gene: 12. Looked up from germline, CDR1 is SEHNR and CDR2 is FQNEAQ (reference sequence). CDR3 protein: CASSSRNSGGAWNEQFF. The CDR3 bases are TGTGCCAGCAGCTCTCGTAATAGCGGGGGGGCTTGGAATGAGCAGTTCTTC.

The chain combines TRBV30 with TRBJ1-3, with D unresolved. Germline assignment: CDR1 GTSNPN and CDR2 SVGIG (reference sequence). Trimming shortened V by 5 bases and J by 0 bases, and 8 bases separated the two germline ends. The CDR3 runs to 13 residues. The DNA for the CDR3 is TGTGCCTGGGGGAGTCCCTCTGGAAACACCATATATTTT. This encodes CAWGSPSGNTIYF.

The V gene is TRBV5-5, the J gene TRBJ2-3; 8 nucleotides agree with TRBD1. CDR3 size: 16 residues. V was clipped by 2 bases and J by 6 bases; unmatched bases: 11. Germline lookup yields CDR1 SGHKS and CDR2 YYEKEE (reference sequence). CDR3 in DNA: TGTGCCAGCAGCTTTGGACGGGGACAGGTCATGGATACGCAGTATTTT. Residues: CASSFGRGQVMDTQYF.

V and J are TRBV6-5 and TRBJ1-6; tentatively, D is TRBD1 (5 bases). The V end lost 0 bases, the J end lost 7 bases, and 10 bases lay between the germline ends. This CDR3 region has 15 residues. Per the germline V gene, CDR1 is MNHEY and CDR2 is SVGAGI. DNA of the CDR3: TGTGCCAGCAGTTACTCTGCAGGGACCAATTCACCCCTCCACTTT. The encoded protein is CASSYSAGTNSPLHF.

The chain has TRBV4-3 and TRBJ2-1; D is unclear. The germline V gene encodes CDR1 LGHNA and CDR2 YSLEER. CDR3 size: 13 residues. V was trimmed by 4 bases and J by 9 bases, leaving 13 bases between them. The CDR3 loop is CASSPDAVAEQFF. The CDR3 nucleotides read TGCGCCAGCAGCCCAGACGCGGTTGCTGAGCAGTTCTTC.

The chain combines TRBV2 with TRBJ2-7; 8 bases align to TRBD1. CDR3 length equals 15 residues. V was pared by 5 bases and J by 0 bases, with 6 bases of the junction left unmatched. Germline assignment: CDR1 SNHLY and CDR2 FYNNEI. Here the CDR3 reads CASSSDRGGSYEQYF. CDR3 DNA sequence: TGTGCCAGCAGTTCCGACAGGGGTGGCTCCTACGAGCAGTACTTC.